The entry below describes one T cell receptor (beta chain). Antigen unknown. This record belongs to a study of identical twins. Overall study findings and caveats: Invariant MAIT and iNKT cells could partly confound zero-insertion analyses. High-abundance cord blood beta clonotypes had fewer insertions; memory repertoires showed none. The study drew conclusions from cross-sectional statistical analysis, not from following the same donors.

This CDR3 region has 12 residues. V dropped 4 bases and J dropped 15 bases, with 17 bases sitting between them. From germline, CDR1 is SGHRS and CDR2 YFSETQ. A universal primer site arose from template switching, and cDNA bore unique molecular identifiers. Each CDR3 protein gets one entry after TCRdb re-called the 5' RACE reads with MiXCR. The sample carries about 890,000 distinct CDR3 sequences, more than 9% recorded once. In addition, the sample was reused for a study of yellow fever vaccine responses in identical twins.

The receptor comes from a woman aged 18-35 years in good health. Sequenced: PBMCs. The rearrangement uses TRBV5-1 and TRBJ2-1, with D hard to call. The CDR3 coding sequence is TGCGCCAGCAGCCCGGGCATCGCCAGACGGTTCTTC. It translates to CASSPGIARRFF.